This T cell receptor (beta chain) was identified during a study of OX40 agonist ivuxolimab in advanced cancers. Exclusion of a patient followed from autoimmune disease history or systemic immunosuppression. Peripheral blood came from all dose cohorts at three timepoints. V was clipped by 6 bases and J by 9 bases, with 24 bases between them. CDR3 length: 17 amino acids. The germline gives CDR1 LNHDA, CDR2 SQIVND (reference sequence). The table came from immunoSEQ multiplex PCR; TCRdb's copy has only in-frame clones and leaves some out. The sample gives roughly 100,000 clones, about 87% of which show up once; just under 0.8% is in the top ten.

The rearrangement joins TRBV19 to TRBJ1-6; D unresolved. This sequence originates from an adult with an advanced solid tumor such as melanoma, head and neck, liver or kidney cancer. The sequenced sample was CD4+ or CD8+ T cells sorted from blood, obtained in a trial of the OX40 agonist ivuxolimab. The CDR3 reads CASRQGQFPGQFSPLHF. As DNA, the CDR3 is TGTGCCAGTAGACAAGGGCAGTTTCCGGGTCAATTTTCACCCCTCCACTTT.